Each of the 9 T cell receptor beta chains below was sequenced from the same sample in a study of blood T cell repertoires in COVID-19. Repertoires were generated with immunoSEQ multiplex PCR, while TCRdb's copy carries only in-frame clones and drops some. The sample has more than 150,000 clones; roughly nine tenths are singletons. The sequenced sample consisted of peripheral blood. Receptors were obtained from a man between 65 and 79 years old with active or convalescent COVID-19.

The chain is built from TRBV28 and TRBJ2-5, with a weak D call TRBD2 (5 bases). V lost 5 bases and J 4 bases, leaving 14 bases between the germline ends. This CDR3 is 14 amino acids long. Germline loops: CDR1 MDHEN, CDR2 SYDVKM. The CDR3 bases are TGTGCCAGCAGTGCCACTAGATTCCCAGAGACCCAGTACTTC. As protein: CASSATRFPETQYF.

This clone came up once. The chain joins TRBV4-3 to TRBJ2-5; 10 bases match TRBD2. The V and J ends lost 1 base and 1 base, in that order; junction bases with no gene match: 9. CDR1 is LGHNA and CDR2 is YSLEER in the germline V gene. This CDR3 spans 18 amino acids. In nucleotides, the CDR3 is TGCGCCAGCAGCCAAGGGAGACTAGCGGGTGGACTCCAAGAGACCCAGTACTTC. Amino acids: CASSQGRLAGGLQETQYF.

CDR3 nucleotide sequence: TGTGCCAGCAGTTATGGGACAGGGCGAGAAAAACTGTTTTTT. Translation gives CASSYGTGREKLFF. This chain joins TRBV6-6 and TRBJ1-4, with 9 nucleotides matching TRBD1. Germline CDR1 and CDR2: MNHNY and SVGAGI (reference sequence). This CDR3 contains 14 residues. The J segment lost 8 bases and the V segment lost 3 bases, leaving 4 bases of the junction unmatched.

This chain links TRBV11-2 with TRBJ2-7; weak D call: TRBD1 (7 bases). V lost 5 bases to trimming and J lost 3 bases, with 20 bases between them. Per germline, CDR1 SGHAT and CDR2 FQNNGV. The CDR3 totals 16 residues. CDR3 residues: CASSRNGQGGYYEQYF. The CDR3 nucleotides are TGTGCCAGCAGCCGGAATGGGCAGGGGGGTTACTACGAGCAGTACTTC.

This clone was seen more than once but under ten times. CDR3 amino acids: CASSIDLWAALYNEQFF. CDR3 bases: TGTGCCAGTAGTATAGATCTTTGGGCCGCTCTATACAATGAGCAGTTCTTC. The chain combines TRBV19 with TRBJ2-1; D not certain. V shed 0 bases and J shed 4 bases, with 16 bases lying between them. CDR1 and CDR2 from the germline V gene are LNHDA and SQIVND (reference sequence). The CDR3 runs 17 residues.

V and J are TRBV2 and TRBJ2-7, with 10 bases aligning to TRBD2. The CDR3 runs 18 residues. Germline trimming cut 7 bases from V and 0 bases from J; bases unmatched to any gene: 15. The V gene's germline CDR1 is SNHLY and CDR2 FYNNEI. CDR3 DNA sequence: TGTGCCAGCAAGAACCTAGCGGGAGCCGGAAGTCACTCCTACGAGCAGTACTTC. Protein: CASKNLAGAGSHSYEQYF.

This sequence joins TRBV28 and TRBJ2-7; TRBD2 matches 14 bases. Germline CDR1 and CDR2: MDHEN and SYDVKM. The CDR3 totals 20 residues. The V segment lost 6 bases and the J segment 0 bases; nucleotides outside the gene matches: 16. As DNA, the CDR3 is TGTGCCAGCAGCCCATACGGACTAGCGGGAGGCCCCCCAGGCTCCTACGAGCAGTACTTC. Protein product: CASSPYGLAGGPPGSYEQYF. The full variable domain, in which reference TRBV28 and TRBJ2-7 provide the parts outside the CDR3, is DVKVTQSSRYLVKRTGEKVFLECVQDMDHENMFWYRQDPGLGLRLIYFSYDVKMKEKGDIPEGYSVSREKKERFSLILESASTNQTSMYLCASSPYGLAGGPPGSYEQYFGPGTRLTVT.

The genes are TRBV5-6 and TRBJ2-5; D is perhaps TRBD2 (6 bases). Germline V gene lookup returns CDR1 SGHDT and CDR2 YYEEEE. The CDR3 has 14 amino acids. With 4 bases removed from V and 4 bases from J, the gap between germline ends came to 14 bases. CDR3 bases: TGTGCCAGCAGCACGCCGTCGGGGGTAGAGACCCAGTACTTC. Amino acid sequence: CASSTPSGVETQYF.

The rearrangement uses TRBV6-2 or TRBV6-3 and TRBJ2-1; D may be TRBD2 (6 bases). The V end lost 3 bases, the J end lost 5 bases, and 14 bases lay between the germline ends. CDR3 length: 15 residues. CDR1 and CDR2 from the germline V gene are MNHEY and SVGEGT. The CDR3 bases are TGTGCCAGCAGTTATCTGCGCGGGGAGCACAATGAGCAGTTCTTC. It specifies CASSYLRGEHNEQFF.